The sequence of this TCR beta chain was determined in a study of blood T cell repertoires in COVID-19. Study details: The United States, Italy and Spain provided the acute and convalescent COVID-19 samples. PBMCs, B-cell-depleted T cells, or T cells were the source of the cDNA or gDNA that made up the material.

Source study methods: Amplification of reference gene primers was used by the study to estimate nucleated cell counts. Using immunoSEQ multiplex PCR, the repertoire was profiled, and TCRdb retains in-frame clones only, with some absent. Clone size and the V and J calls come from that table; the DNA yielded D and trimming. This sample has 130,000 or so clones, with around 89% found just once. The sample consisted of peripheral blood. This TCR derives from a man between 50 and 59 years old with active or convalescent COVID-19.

Written as DNA, the CDR3 is TGTGCCAGCACCCTGGACACGAACACCGGGGAGCTGTTTTTT. Its translation: CASTLDTNTGELFF. V is TRBV27 and J is TRBJ2-2; D may be TRBD1 (5 bases). Trimming removed 7 bases at V and 0 bases at J, with 9 bases between. The CDR3 loop spans 14 amino acids. Germline CDR1 reads MNHEY; CDR2 reads SMNVEV (reference sequence).